This T cell receptor (beta chain) was obtained from a study of shared clonotypes between healthy human individuals. The wider study: Per donor, three plates held CD4 naive cells, three held CD4 memory, two held CD8 naive and one held CD8 memory.

General study points: Non-shared clonotypes displayed generation probabilities falling below those of clonotypes present in all four donors.

Several immunoSEQ plates received, in even portions, the genomic DNA of each subset. TCRdb's table, derived via immunoSEQ multiplex PCR, lists solely in-frame clones and lacks some. The sample shows a few hundred thousand clones, just over 65% of them seen only once. CDR3 length: 14 amino acids. The germline CDR1 and CDR2 sequences are MDHEN and SYDVKM. V shed 4 bases and J shed 0 bases, with 9 bases lying between them. CD45RA-negative memory and CD45RA+ naive subsets were split from the CD4+ cells. This clone was counted ten times or more. The antigen is undetermined. The sample was memory CD4+ T cells sorted from blood. Subset specified: CD45RA-negative fraction. This TCR derives from a young man in good health. The chain combines TRBV28 with TRBJ2-5; no clear D gene. The CDR3 coding sequence is TGTGCCAGCAGTTCCCGTGGCTACCAAGAGACCCAGTACTTC. As protein: CASSSRGYQETQYF.